These 16 T cell receptor beta chains were sequenced from one sample in a study of blood T cell repertoires in COVID-19. Clones were read by immunoSEQ multiplex PCR, and TCRdb kept only the in-frame ones, dropping some. The repertoire holds tens of thousands of clones, with roughly four fifths as singletons. Material for sequencing was peripheral blood. All receptors come from an older woman with acute or convalescent COVID-19.

The chain joins TRBV18 to TRBJ1-2; D unclear. CDR1 and CDR2 (germline): KGHSH, LQKENI. The CDR3 loop spans 14 amino acids. Trimming pared 1 base from V and 0 bases from J, leaving 6 bases between. CDR3 sequence: CASSPRSANYGYTF. The CDR3 DNA reads TGTGCCAGCTCACCACGCTCAGCTAACTATGGCTACACCTTC.

The chain recombines TRBV9 with TRBJ2-3; D gene unclear. Trimming shortened V by 0 bases and J by 0 bases, and 8 bases separated the two germline ends. The CDR3 runs 15 residues. CDR1 and CDR2 (germline): SGDLS, YYNGEE. CDR3 amino acids: CASSVGQSSTDTQYF. CDR3 nucleotides: TGTGCCAGCAGCGTAGGGCAATCTAGCACAGATACGCAGTATTTT.

The chain recombines TRBV5-6 with TRBJ1-3, with 7 bases that match TRBD1. V was clipped by 2 bases and J by 0 bases; unmatched bases: 5. Germline V gives CDR1 SGHDT, CDR2 YYEEEE. The CDR3 totals 16 residues. Here the CDR3 DNA reads TGTGCCAGCAGCTTTTTAGGGGGCCCCTCTGGAAACACCATATATTTT. Its protein is CASSFLGGPSGNTIYF.

The chain is built from TRBV11-3 and TRBJ1-2; 9 bases are a match to TRBD1. Germline CDR1 is SGHNT and CDR2 is YENEEA. Trimming at V came to 1 base and at J to 3 bases, leaving 12 bases not matched to a gene. The CDR3 is 18 residues long. The CDR3 here is CASSLVRTGALGDYGYTF. The CDR3 DNA reads as TGTGCCAGCAGCTTAGTAAGGACAGGGGCGTTGGGGGACTATGGCTACACCTTC.

The chain has TRBV6-2 or TRBV6-3 and TRBJ1-4, with D possibly being TRBD1 (6 bases). Between the trimmed V and J ends, which lost 4 bases and 3 bases, there was a span of 12 bases. The V gene's germline CDR1 is MNHEY and CDR2 SVGEGT. CDR3 length: 15 amino acids. The CDR3 DNA sequence: TGTGCCAGCAGTTCCTCAGGGGCGGCTAATGAAAAACTGTTTTTT. It yields the protein CASSSSGAANEKLFF.

The chain is built from TRBV6-5 and TRBJ2-1, with TRBD1 matching 7 bases. The junction had 7 bases not matched to a gene; V was cut back by 10 bases and J by 4 bases. CDR3 length equals 13 residues. Germline CDR1 MNHEY, CDR2 SVGAGI. Written as DNA, the CDR3 is TGTGCCACCAGGGACAGCCCATACAATGAGCAGTTCTTC. Translated, it gives CATRDSPYNEQFF.

The CDR3 region has the DNA TGTGCCTGGGGGACTGGCACAGATACGCAGTATTTT. It yields the protein CAWGTGTDTQYF. This chain joins TRBV30 and TRBJ2-3, with D maybe TRBD2 (6 bases). CDR3 length: 12 amino acids. CDR1 is GTSNPN, CDR2 SVGIG, per germline (reference sequence). V shed 5 bases and J shed 1 base, with 7 bases lying between them.

The chain carries TRBV6-5 and TRBJ1-6, with a possible D match to TRBD1 (5 bases). The CDR3 is made up of 13 amino acids. Trimming took off 7 bases at V and 6 bases at J, with 10 bases between the two ends. CDR1 and CDR2 from the germline V gene are MNHEY and SVGAGI. The CDR3 sequence is CASNGATNSPLHF. CDR3 bases: TGTGCCAGCAATGGGGCCACTAATTCACCCCTCCACTTT.

The rearrangement uses TRBV6-1 and TRBJ1-1; perhaps TRBD1 as D (6 bases). CDR1 is MNHNS and CDR2 is SASEGT in the germline V gene. This CDR3 is 15 amino acids long. With 3 bases removed from V and 0 bases from J, the gap between germline ends came to 11 bases. CDR3 loop: CASSDRTGMNTEAFF. For the CDR3, the DNA is TGTGCCAGCAGTGATCGAACAGGGATGAACACTGAAGCTTTCTTT.

About this clone: Other DNA sequences in this sample translate to the same CDR3. The chain joins TRBV24-1 to TRBJ2-5; D not certain. The CDR3 totals 11 residues. Germline CDR1 and CDR2: KGHDR and SFDVKD. The V end lost 4 bases, the J end lost 4 bases, and 3 bases lay between the germline ends. This CDR3 is CATSDLETQYF. CDR3 in DNA: TGTGCCACCAGTGACTTAGAGACCCAGTACTTC.

The V call is TRBV6-1, the J call TRBJ1-5; 7 bases are a match to TRBD1. The CDR3 is 15 residues long. Trimming cost V 6 bases and J 1 base; bases outside gene matches: 6. Germline lookup yields CDR1 MNHNS and CDR2 SASEGT. CDR3 protein: CASRSQQGSNQPQHF. The CDR3, as DNA: TGTGCCAGCAGGTCTCAACAGGGGAGCAATCAGCCCCAGCATTTT.

The J gene is TRBJ1-2, the V gene TRBV6-5; D perhaps matches TRBD1 (6 bases). The CDR3 has 15 residues. Trimming removed 4 bases from V and 1 base from J, with 13 bases in between. CDR1 is MNHEY and CDR2 is SVGAGI in the germline V gene. The CDR3 DNA follows: TGTGCCAGCAGTTCCGAACAGGGTATTAACTATGGCTACACCTTC. Amino acids: CASSSEQGINYGYTF.

CDR3: CAISDGQATYEQYF. The CDR3 nucleotides are TGTGCCATCAGTGATGGGCAGGCAACCTACGAGCAGTACTTC. V gene TRBV10-3 combines with J gene TRBJ2-7, with D unclear. V was clipped by 3 bases and J by 2 bases, with 11 bases between them. Germline CDR1 ENHRY, CDR2 SYGVKD. The CDR3 loop spans 14 amino acids.

V is TRBV15 and J is TRBJ2-2; TRBD1 matches at 7 bases. With V trimmed by 3 bases and J by 2 bases, 9 bases remained unmatched. This CDR3 contains 17 residues. Per the germline V gene, CDR1 is LNHNV and CDR2 is YYDKDF (reference sequence). Here the CDR3 DNA reads TGTGCCACCAGCAGTGTGTCCGGGACAGTTAACACCGGGGAGCTGTTTTTT. This translates into CATSSVSGTVNTGELFF. The complete variable domain, with remaining parts taken from reference TRBV15 and TRBJ2-2, reads DAMVIQNPRYQVTQFGKPVTLSCSQTLNHNVMYWYQQKSSQAPKLLFHYYDKDFNNEADTPDNFQSRRPNTSFCFLDIRSPGLGDTAMYLCATSSVSGTVNTGELFFGEGSRLTVL.

The chain links TRBV5-8 to TRBJ1-5; no reliable D call. Per germline, CDR1 SGHTS and CDR2 YDEGEE. Trimming removed 5 bases at V and 4 bases at J, with 19 bases between. The CDR3 is made up of 16 amino acids. CDR3 sequence reads: CASRTRQSAGNQPQHF. The CDR3 coding sequence is TGTGCCAGCAGGACCCGGCAGTCAGCGGGGAATCAGCCCCAGCATTTT.

This sequence joins TRBV5-1 and TRBJ1-6; possible D gene TRBD1, 6 bases. CDR1 is SGHRS and CDR2 is YFSETQ in the germline V gene. V lost 4 bases, J lost 3 bases, and 11 bases lay in between. The CDR3 spans 15 residues. As DNA, the CDR3 is TGCGCCAGCAGCCCATCACAGGGCTATAATTCACCCCTCCACTTT. Its translation: CASSPSQGYNSPLHF.